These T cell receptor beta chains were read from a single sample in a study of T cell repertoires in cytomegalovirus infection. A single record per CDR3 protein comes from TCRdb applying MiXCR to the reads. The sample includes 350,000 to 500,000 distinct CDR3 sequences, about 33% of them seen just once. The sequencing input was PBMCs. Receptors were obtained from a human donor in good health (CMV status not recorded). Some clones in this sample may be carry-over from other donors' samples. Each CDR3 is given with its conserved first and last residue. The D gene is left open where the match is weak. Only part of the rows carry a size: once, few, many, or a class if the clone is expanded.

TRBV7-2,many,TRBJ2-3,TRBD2,CASSLRLAGGLTDTQYF,TGTGCCAGCAGCTTACGCCTAGCGGGGGGACTCACAGATACGCAGTATTTT
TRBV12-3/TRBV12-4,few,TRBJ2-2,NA,CASSLVGGQTGELFF,TGTGCCAGCAGTTTAGTGGGGGGTCAAACCGGGGAGCTGTTTTTT
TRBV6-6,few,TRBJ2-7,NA,CASGWSRAASYEQYF,TGTGCCAGCGGTTGGAGCAGGGCCGCCTCCTACGAGCAGTACTTC
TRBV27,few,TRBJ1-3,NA,CASSSSSGNTIYF,TGTGCCAGCAGTTCGAGCTCTGGAAACACCATATATTTT
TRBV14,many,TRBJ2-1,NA,CASSQDYGGPWDEQFF,TGTGCCAGCAGCCAAGATTACGGGGGACCCTGGGATGAGCAGTTCTTC
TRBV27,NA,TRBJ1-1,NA,CASSDRTMIQGNTEAFF,TGTGCCAGCAGTGACCGGACCATGATACAGGGTAACACTGAAGCTTTCTTT
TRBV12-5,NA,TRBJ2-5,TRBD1,CASGHGTVQETQYF,TGTGCTAGTGGGCACGGGACAGTCCAAGAGACCCAGTACTTC
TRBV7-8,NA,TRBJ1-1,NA,CASSLVRHQNTEALF,TGTGCCAGCAGCTTAGTTCGGCACCAGAACACTGAAGCTTTATTT
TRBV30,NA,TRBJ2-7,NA,CAWSPPREGYEQYF,TGTGCCTGGAGTCCACCCCGAGAAGGCTACGAGCAGTACTTC
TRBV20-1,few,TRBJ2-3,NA,CSATTPRGLGDTQYF,TGCAGTGCTACAACTCCTAGGGGGTTAGGAGATACGCAGTATTTT
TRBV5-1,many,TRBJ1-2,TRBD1,CASSPGQAGGYTF,TGCGCCAGCAGCCCCGGACAGGCGGGGGGCTACACCTTC
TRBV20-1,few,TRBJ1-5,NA,CSARVAGGNQPQHF,TGCAGTGCTAGGGTGGCAGGTGGAAATCAGCCCCAGCATTTT
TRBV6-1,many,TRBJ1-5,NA,CASSGHYSNQPQHF,TGTGCCAGCAGTGGGCATTATAGCAATCAGCCCCAGCATTTT
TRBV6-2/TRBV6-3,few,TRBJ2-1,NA,CASSYQGSYNEQFF,TGTGCCAGCAGTTACCAGGGTTCCTACAATGAGCAGTTCTTC
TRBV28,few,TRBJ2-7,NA,CASTSGGPYYEQYF,TGTGCCAGCACCTCAGGGGGGCCCTACTACGAGCAGTACTTC
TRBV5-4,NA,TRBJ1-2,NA,CASSLKGTPYGYTF,TGTGCCAGCAGCTTGAAGGGGACCCCTTATGGCTACACCTTC
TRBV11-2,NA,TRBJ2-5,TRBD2,CASSLALLAGGGETQYF,TGTGCCAGCAGCTTAGCCCTACTAGCGGGGGGCGGAGAGACCCAGTACTTC
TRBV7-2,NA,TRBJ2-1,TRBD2,CASSRIAGAPYKEQFF,TGTGCCAGCAGCAGAATAGCGGGGGCCCCATACAAGGAGCAGTTCTTC
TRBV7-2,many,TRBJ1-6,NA,CASSLGMGLSPQRTYSYNSPLHF,TGTGCCAGCAGCTTAGGAATGGGCCTCTCGCCGCAAAGGACCTACTCCTATAATTCACCCCTCCACTTT
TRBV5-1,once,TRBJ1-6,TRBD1,CASSLETGTANSPLHF,TGCGCCAGCAGCTTGGAGACCGGGACAGCGAATTCACCCCTCCACTTT
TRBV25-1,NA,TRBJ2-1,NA,CANRENNEQFF,TGTGCCAACAGGGAGAACAATGAGCAGTTCTTC
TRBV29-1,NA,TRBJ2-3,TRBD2,CSVYLAGVDTQYF,TGCAGCGTTTATCTAGCGGGGGTTGATACGCAGTATTTT
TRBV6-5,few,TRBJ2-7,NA,CASSNGASEQYF,TGTGCCAGCAGCAACGGTGCTTCTGAGCAGTACTTC
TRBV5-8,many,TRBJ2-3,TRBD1,CASSLGGGDRHTDTQYF,TGTGCCAGCAGCTTGGGCGGTGGGGACAGACACACAGATACGCAGTATTTT
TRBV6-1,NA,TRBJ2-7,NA,CASTALSYEQYF,TGTGCCAGCACCGCACTCTCCTACGAGCAGTACTTC
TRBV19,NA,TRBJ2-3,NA,CARSIGYTQYF,TGTGCCCGTAGTATAGGTTATACGCAGTATTTT
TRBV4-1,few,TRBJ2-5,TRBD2,CASSQEGRGGRETQYF,TGCGCCAGCAGCCAAGAGGGCCGGGGGGGCCGGGAGACCCAGTACTTC
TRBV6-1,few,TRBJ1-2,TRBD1,CASSEAWDRENYGYTF,TGTGCCAGCAGTGAAGCGTGGGACAGGGAGAACTATGGCTACACCTTC
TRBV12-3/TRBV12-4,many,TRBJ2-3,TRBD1,CAREDRAVADTQYF,TGTGCCAGGGAGGACAGGGCAGTTGCAGATACGCAGTATTTT
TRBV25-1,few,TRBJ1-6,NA,CASSAGDHASPLHF,TGTGCCAGCAGTGCTGGGGACCACGCTTCACCCCTCCACTTT
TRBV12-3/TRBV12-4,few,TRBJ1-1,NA,CASRPPAGGTEAFF,TGTGCCAGCAGGCCCCCAGCTGGGGGGACTGAAGCTTTCTTT
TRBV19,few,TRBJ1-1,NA,CASRVGPRNTEAFF,TGTGCCAGTCGGGTGGGGCCGCGGAACACTGAAGCTTTCTTT
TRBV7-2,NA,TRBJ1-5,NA,CASSLVAREYGNQPQHF,TGTGCCAGCAGCTTAGTTGCCAGGGAGTATGGCAATCAGCCCCAGCATTTT
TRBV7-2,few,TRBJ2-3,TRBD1,CVSSTGQGGTDTQYF,TGTGTCAGCAGCACCGGACAGGGGGGAACAGATACGCAGTATTTT
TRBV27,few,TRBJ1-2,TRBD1,CASSPRGQGSHGYTF,TGTGCCAGCAGTCCCCGGGGACAGGGGTCTCATGGCTACACCTTC
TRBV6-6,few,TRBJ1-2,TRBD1,CASFKDRVDGYTF,TGTGCCAGCTTCAAAGACAGGGTTGATGGCTACACCTTC
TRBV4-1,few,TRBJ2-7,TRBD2,CASSQVVAGGAYEQYF,TGCGCCAGCAGCCAAGTCGTAGCGGGGGGCGCCTACGAGCAGTACTTC
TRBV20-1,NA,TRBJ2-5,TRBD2,CSAPGGGGTRETQYF,TGCAGTGCCCCCGGGGGGGGCGGCACGCGGGAGACCCAGTACTTC
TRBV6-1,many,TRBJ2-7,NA,CANPRLGQGPGEQYF,TGTGCCAATCCCCGACTCGGGCAGGGCCCCGGCGAGCAGTACTTC
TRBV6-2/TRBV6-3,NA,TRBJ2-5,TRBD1,CASSLQGARKTQYF,TGTGCCAGCAGCCTACAGGGGGCTCGGAAGACCCAGTACTTC
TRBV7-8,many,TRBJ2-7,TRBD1,CASSLTTGTLYEQYF,TGTGCCAGCAGCTTAACGACAGGGACCCTCTACGAGCAGTACTTC
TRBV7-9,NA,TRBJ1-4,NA,CVSTLEGVGNEKLFF,TGTGTCAGCACCCTCGAAGGGGTTGGCAATGAAAAACTGTTTTTT
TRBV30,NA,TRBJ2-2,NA,CAWIGLTGELFF,TGTGCCTGGATTGGACTCACCGGGGAGCTGTTTTTT
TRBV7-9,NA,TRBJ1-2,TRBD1,CASSGPGQGSGYTF,TGTGCCAGCAGCGGACCGGGACAGGGGTCTGGCTACACCTTC
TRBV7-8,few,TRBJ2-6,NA,CASSLEGGGANVLTF,TGTGCCAGCAGCTTAGAGGGTGGTGGGGCCAACGTCCTGACTTTC
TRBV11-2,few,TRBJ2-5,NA,CASSLVTTQETQYF,TGTGCCAGCAGCTTAGTAACAACCCAAGAGACCCAGTACTTC
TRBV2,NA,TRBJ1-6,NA,CASSVGGNSPLHF,TGTGCCAGCAGCGTAGGGGGAAATTCACCCCTCCACTTT
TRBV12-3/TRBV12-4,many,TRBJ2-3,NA,CASSIFPLASSTDTQYF,TGTGCCAGCAGCATTTTTCCATTGGCTTCTAGCACAGATACGCAGTATTTT
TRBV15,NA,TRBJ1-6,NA,CATSTQDNSPLHF,TGTGCCACCAGCACTCAGGATAATTCACCCCTCCACTTT
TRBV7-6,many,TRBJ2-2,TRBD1,CASSPRQGYTGELFF,TGTGCCAGCAGCCCAAGACAGGGCTACACCGGGGAGCTGTTTTTT
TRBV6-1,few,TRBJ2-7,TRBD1,CASCDRVRSYEQYF,TGTGCCAGCTGCGACAGGGTGAGGTCCTACGAGCAGTACTTC